This TCR beta chain was observed in a study of control samples from healthy donors and cancer patients. Germline V gene data show CDR1 as SEHNR and CDR2 as FQNEAQ (reference sequence). This CDR3 has 17 residues. V shed 3 bases and J 0 bases; nucleotides not matched to a gene: 9. Sequenced by immunoSEQ multiplex PCR; TCRdb stores in-frame clones only, minus some. This sample yields 13,000 or so clones, of which 88% are seen a single time; 2.8% belongs to the top ten. The sample was formalin-fixed, paraffin-embedded tissue. The receptor comes from a male donor with melanoma. The chain carries TRBV7-9 and TRBJ2-3, with 7 bases that match TRBD2. The CDR3 spells CASSFESGISSTDTQYF. The CDR3 DNA sequence: TGTGCCAGCAGCTTCGAAAGCGGGATTAGTAGCACAGATACGCAGTATTTT.